The 7 T cell receptor beta chains in this list originate from one sample, sequenced in a study of cytomegalovirus exposure and HLA in healthy donors. The PCR had 60 Vbeta and 13 Jbeta primers. The repertoire was sequenced with immunoSEQ multiplex PCR; TCRdb's copy has only in-frame clones and lacks some. The sample lists more than 200,000 clones; 65% to 90% were seen once. Sample: PBMCs. The receptors originated from a girl aged 10-17 years in good health and CMV-seronegative.

This chain uses TRBV7-3 with TRBJ1-1; a weak D match, TRBD1 (5 bases). The CDR3 consists of 14 residues. V lost 3 bases and J lost 0, with 8 bases in between. CDR1 is SGHTA, CDR2 FQGTGA, per germline. Here the CDR3 DNA reads TGTGCCAGCAGCTTTCAGACAGTGAACACTGAAGCTTTCTTT. It is translated as CASSFQTVNTEAFF.

The genes are TRBV11-2 and TRBJ1-6; the D gene is possibly TRBD1 (6 bases). Trimming left V 2 bases short and J 6 bases short, with 11 bases between. In germline, CDR1 is SGHAT, CDR2 FQNNGV. This CDR3 is built from 15 residues. CDR3 in DNA: TGTGCCAGCAGCTTACGGGGGGCAGTTAATTCACCCCTCCACTTT. Amino acids: CASSLRGAVNSPLHF.

Points on this clone: A much larger clone is a single base away; this may be a read error. J is TRBJ2-7 and V is TRBV7-9, with TRBD1 identical over 7 bases. Germline CDR1 SEHNR, CDR2 FQNEAQ (reference sequence). J lost 4 bases, V lost 5 bases, and 2 bases had no gene match. CDR3 length: 12 amino acids. The CDR3 loop is CASSATGYEQYF. CDR3 sequence (DNA): TGTGCCAGCAGCGCGACAGGGTACGAGCAGTACTTC.

The V gene is TRBV29-1, the J gene TRBJ2-1; TRBD1 matches 8 bases. Germline assignment: CDR1 SQVTM and CDR2 ANQGSEA. With V trimmed by 5 bases and J by 1 base, 10 bases remained unmatched. The CDR3 length is 16 residues. Here the CDR3 reads CSVLGTGRGSYNEQFF. In DNA, the CDR3 is TGCAGCGTTCTTGGGACAGGCCGGGGGTCCTACAATGAGCAGTTCTTC.

A few counts support this clone. This chain links TRBV6-1 with TRBJ2-2; TRBD1 might be the D (5 bases). Trimming took 2 bases from V and 6 from J, leaving 19 bases between them. This CDR3 spans 17 amino acids. Germline-derived CDR1 and CDR2 are MNHNS and SASEGT. CDR3 DNA: TGTGCCAGCAGTGAACAAGACGCAGGGAACATGGCCGGGGAGCTGTTTTTT. It codes for CASSEQDAGNMAGELFF.

The chain has TRBV7-8 and TRBJ2-7; 7 bases match TRBD1. CDR3 length equals 16 residues. The germline gives CDR1 SGHVS, CDR2 FQNEAQ. Germline trimming cut 0 bases from V and 2 bases from J; bases unmatched to any gene: 7. CDR3 nucleotides: TGTGCCAGCAGCTTAGCCGGGACAGATTACGCCTACGAGCAGTACTTC. It translates to CASSLAGTDYAYEQYF.

The rearrangement joins TRBV25-1 to TRBJ2-7; D remains unclear. CDR1 MGHDK and CDR2 SYGVNS come from the germline V gene. Between the trimmed V and J ends, which lost 0 bases and 4 bases, there was a span of 7 bases. The length of the CDR3 is 13 residues. The chain's CDR3 is CASSEYEVYEQYF. As DNA, the CDR3 is TGTGCCAGCAGTGAATATGAGGTATACGAGCAGTACTTC.